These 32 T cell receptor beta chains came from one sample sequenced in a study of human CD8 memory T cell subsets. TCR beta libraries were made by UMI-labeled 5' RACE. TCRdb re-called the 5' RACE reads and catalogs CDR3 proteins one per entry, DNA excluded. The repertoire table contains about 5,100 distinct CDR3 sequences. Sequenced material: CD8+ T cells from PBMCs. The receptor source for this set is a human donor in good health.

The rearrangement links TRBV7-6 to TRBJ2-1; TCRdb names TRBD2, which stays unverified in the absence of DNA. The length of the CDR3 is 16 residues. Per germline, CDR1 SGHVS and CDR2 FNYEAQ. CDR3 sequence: CASSLAPSGGANEQFF.

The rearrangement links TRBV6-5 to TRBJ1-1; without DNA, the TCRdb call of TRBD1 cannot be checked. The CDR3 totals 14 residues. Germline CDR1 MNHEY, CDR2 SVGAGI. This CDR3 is CASSLRVGISEAFF.

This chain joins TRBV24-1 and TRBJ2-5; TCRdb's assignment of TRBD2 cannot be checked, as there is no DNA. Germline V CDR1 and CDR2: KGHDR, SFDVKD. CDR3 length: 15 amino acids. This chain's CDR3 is CATSDLADPQETQYF.

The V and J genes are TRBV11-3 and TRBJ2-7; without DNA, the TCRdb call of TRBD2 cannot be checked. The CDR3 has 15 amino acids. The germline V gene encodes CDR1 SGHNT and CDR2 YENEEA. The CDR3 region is CASSGRDEIIYEQYF.

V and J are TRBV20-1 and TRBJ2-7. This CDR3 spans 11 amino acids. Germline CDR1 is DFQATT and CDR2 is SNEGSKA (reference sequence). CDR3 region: CSARDPYEQYF.

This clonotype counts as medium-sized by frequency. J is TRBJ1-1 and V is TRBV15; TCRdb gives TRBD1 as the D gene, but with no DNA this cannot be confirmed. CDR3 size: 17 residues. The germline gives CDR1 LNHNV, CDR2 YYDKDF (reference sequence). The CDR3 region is CATSRDAWTGPNTEAFF.

The CDR3: CASSLSGSSYEQYF. This chain uses TRBV5-6 with TRBJ2-7. CDR1 and CDR2 from the germline V gene are SGHDT and YYEEEE. CDR3 length equals 14 residues.

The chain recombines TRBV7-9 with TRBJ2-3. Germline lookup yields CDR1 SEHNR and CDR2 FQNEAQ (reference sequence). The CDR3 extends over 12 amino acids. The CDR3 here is CADSPSTDTQYF.

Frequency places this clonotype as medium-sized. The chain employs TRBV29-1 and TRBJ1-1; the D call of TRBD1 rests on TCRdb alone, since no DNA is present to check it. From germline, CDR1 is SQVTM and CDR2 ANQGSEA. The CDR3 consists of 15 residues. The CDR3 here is CSVEETQDRLGEAFF.

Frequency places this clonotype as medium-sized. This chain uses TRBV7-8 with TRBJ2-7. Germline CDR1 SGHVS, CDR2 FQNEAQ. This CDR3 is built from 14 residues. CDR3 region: CASSLGRSSYEQYF.

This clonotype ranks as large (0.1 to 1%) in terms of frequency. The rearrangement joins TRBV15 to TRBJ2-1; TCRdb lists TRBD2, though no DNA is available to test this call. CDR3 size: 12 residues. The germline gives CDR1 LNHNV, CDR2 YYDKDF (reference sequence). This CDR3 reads CATQAVYNEQFF.

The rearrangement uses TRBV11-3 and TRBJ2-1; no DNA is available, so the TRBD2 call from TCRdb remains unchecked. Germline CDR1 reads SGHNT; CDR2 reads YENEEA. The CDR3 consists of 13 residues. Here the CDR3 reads CASTSGTNNEQFF.

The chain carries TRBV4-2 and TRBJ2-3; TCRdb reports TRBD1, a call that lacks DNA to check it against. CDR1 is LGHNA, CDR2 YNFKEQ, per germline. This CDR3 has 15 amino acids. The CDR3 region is CASSQYGGSTDTQYF.

The CDR3 loop reads CASSLFYEGESSYNEQFF. The J gene is TRBJ2-1, the V gene TRBV18; the TCRdb D gene call, TRBD1, has no DNA to confirm it. This CDR3 region has 18 residues. The germline V gene encodes CDR1 KGHSH and CDR2 LQKENI.

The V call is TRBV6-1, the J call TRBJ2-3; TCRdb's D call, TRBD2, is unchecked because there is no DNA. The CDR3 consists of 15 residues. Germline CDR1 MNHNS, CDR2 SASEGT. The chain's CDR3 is CASSEAAGGTDTQYF.

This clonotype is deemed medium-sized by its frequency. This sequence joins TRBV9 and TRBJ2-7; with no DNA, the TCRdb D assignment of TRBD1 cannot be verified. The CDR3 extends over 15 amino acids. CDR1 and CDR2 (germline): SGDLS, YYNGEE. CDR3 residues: CASSVEGGSSYEQYF. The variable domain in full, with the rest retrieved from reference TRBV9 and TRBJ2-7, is DSGVTQTPKHLITATGQRVTLRCSPRSGDLSVYWYQQSLDQGLQFLIQYYNGEERAKGNILERFSAQQFPDLHSELNLSSLELGDSALYFCASSVEGGSSYEQYFGPGTRLTVT.

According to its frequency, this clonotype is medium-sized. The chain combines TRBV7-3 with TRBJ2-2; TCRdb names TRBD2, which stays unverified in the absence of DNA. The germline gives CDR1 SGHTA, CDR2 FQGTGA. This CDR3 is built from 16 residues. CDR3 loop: CASRRQAGEDTGELFF.

This chain's CDR3 is CASSAGGGSQETQYF. The V call is TRBV7-2, the J call TRBJ2-5; no DNA is available, so the TRBD1 call from TCRdb remains unchecked. CDR1 is SGHTA, CDR2 FQGNSA, per germline. This CDR3 is built from 15 residues.

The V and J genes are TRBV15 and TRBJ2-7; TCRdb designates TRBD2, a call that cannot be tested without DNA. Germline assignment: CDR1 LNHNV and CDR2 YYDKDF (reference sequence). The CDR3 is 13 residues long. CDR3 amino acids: CAPGTPSSYEQYF.

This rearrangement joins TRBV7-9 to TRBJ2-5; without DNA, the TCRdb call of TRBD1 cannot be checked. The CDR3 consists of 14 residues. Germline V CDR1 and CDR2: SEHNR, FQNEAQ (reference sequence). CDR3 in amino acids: CASTADRDQETQYF.

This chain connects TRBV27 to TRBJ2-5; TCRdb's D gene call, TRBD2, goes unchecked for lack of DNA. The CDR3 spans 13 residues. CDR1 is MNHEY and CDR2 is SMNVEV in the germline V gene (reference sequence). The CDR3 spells CASSFQEGETQYF.

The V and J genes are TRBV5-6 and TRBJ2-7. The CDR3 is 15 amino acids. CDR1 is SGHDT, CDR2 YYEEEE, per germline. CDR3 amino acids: CASSLKADTLYEQYF.

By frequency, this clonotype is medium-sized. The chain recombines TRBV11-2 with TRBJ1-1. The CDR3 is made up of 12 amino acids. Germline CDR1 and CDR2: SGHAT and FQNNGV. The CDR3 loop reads CASSLGTAEAFF.

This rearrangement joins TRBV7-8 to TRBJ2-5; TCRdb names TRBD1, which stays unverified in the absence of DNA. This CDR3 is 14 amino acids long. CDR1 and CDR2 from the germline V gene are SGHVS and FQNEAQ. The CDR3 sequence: CASSLGLGTETQYF.

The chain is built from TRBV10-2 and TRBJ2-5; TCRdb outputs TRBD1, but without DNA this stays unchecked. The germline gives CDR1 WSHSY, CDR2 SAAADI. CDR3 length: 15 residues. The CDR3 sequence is CASSESWGQPETQYF.

CDR3 amino acids: CASSPPDRRRYEQYF. The rearrangement uses TRBV14 and TRBJ2-7; TCRdb names TRBD1, which stays unverified in the absence of DNA. CDR3 length equals 15 residues. Germline V gene data show CDR1 as SGHDN and CDR2 as FVKESK.

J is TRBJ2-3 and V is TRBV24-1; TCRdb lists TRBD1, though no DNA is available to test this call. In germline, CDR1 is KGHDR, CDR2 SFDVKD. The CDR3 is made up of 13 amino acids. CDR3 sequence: CATSDALGDTQYF.

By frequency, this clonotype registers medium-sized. CDR3 protein: CSVDPDRSTSQMNTEAFF. This chain connects TRBV29-1 to TRBJ1-1; lacking DNA, the TRBD1 call made by TCRdb goes unchecked. The germline gives CDR1 SQVTM, CDR2 ANQGSEA. This CDR3 is built from 18 residues.

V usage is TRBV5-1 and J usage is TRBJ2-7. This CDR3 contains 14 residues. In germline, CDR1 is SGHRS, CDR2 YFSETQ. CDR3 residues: CASSSHLQTSEQYF.

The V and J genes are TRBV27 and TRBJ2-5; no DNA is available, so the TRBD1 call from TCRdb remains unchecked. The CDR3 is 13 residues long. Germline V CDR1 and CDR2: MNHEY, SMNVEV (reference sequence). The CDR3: CASSWRQGETQYF.

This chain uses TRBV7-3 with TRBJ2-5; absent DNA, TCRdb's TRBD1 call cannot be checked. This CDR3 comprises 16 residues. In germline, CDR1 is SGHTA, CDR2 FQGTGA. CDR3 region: CASSLRSSRGDETQYF.

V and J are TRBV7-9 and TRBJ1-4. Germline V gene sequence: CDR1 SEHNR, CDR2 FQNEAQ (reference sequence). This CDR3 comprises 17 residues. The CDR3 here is CASSLGQLWRANEKLFF.